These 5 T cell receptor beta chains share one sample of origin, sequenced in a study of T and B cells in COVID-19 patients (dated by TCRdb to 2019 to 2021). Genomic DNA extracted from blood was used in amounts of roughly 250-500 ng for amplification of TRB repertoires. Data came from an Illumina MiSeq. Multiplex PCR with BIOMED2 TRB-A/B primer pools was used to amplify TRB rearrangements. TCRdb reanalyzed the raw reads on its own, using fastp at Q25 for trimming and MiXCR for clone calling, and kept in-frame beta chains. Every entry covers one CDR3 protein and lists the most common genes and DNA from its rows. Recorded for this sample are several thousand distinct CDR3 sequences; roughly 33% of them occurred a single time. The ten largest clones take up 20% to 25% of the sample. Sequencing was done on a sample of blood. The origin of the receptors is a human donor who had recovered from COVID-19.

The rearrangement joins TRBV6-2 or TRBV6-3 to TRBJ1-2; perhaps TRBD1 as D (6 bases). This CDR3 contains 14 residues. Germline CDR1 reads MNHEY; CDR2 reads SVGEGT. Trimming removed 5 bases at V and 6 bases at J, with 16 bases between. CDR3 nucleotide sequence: TGTGCCAGCAGTCTCCTTGGACAGATCCATGGCTACACCTTC. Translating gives CASSLLGQIHGYTF.

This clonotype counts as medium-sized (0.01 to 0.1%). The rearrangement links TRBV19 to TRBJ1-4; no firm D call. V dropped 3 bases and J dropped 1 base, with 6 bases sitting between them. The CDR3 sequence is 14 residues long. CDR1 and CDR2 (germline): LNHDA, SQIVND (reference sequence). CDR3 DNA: TGTGCCAGTAGTATCTCCAGAACTAATGAAAAACTGTTTTTT. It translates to CASSISRTNEKLFF.

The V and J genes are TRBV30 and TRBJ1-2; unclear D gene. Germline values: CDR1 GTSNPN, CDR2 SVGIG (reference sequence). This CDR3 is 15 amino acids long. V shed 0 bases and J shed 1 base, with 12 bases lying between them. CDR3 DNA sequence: TGTGCCTGGAGTGTACGAGGAACCTATAACTATGGCTACACCTTC. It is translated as CAWSVRGTYNYGYTF.

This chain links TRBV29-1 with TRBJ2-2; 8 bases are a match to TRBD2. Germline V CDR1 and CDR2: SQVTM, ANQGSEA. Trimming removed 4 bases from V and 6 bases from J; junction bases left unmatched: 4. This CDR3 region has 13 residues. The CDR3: CSVARAGAGELFF. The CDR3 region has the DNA TGCAGCGTTGCCAGAGCGGGGGCCGGGGAGCTGTTTTTT.

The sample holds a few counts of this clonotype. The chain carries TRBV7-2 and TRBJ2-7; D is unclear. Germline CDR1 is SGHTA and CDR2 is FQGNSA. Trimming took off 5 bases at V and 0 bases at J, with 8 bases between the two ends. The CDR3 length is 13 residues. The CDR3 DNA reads TGTGCCAGCAGCACCAGGAGCTCCTACGAGCAGTACTTC. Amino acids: CASSTRSSYEQYF. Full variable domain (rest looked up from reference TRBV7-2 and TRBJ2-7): GAGVSQSPSNKVTEKGKDVELRCDPISGHTALYWYRQSLGQGLEFLIYFQGNSAPDKSGLPSDRFSAERTGGSVSTLTIQRTQQEDSAVYLCASSTRSSYEQYFGPGTRLTVT.